This TCR beta chain was recorded in a study of shared clonotypes between healthy human individuals. About the research overall: Every donor yielded three CD4 naive, three CD4 memory, two CD8 naive and one CD8 memory plate.

Only CD45RO-negative cells positively selected for CCR7 counted as naive CD8 cells, so terminally differentiated effector memory CD45RA+ cells were excluded. Study conclusions and caveats: Sampling covered nothing but blood. Tissue TCR repertoires likely differ from those found in blood.

CDR1 and CDR2 from the germline V gene are MDHEN and SYDVKM. Trimming pared 1 base from V and 8 bases from J, leaving 16 bases between. The CDR3 is 15 residues long. Turning to this clone: Its matching antigen is unknown.

Some clones are missing from TCRdb's copy, which holds only in-frame ones; the method was immunoSEQ multiplex PCR. The data show fewer than 1 million clones, about 97% seen once. V usage is TRBV28 and J usage is TRBJ2-3; tentative D call: TRBD1 (6 bases). The sample comprised naive CD8+ T cells sorted from blood. This clonotype was obtained from a man younger than 45 in good health. The CDR3, as DNA: TGTGCCAGCAGTTTATTCAGAACAGGGTCGGGTACGCAGTATTTT. This encodes CASSLFRTGSGTQYF.